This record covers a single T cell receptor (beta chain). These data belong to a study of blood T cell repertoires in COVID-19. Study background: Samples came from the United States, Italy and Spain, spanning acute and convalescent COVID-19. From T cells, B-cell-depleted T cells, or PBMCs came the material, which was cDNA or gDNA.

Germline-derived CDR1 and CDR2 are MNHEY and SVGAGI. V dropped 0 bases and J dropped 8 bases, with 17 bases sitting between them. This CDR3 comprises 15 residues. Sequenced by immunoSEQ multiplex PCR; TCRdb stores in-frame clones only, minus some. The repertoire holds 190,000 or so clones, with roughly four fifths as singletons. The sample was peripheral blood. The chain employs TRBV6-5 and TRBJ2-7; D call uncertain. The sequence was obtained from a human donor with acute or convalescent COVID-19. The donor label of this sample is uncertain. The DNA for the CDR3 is TGTGCCAGCAGTTACTCGCGGTCGGCGGAGTCCCAGCAGTACTTC. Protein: CASSYSRSAESQQYF.